This T cell receptor (beta chain) was sequenced during a study of T cell responses to AZD1222 COVID-19 vaccine. General study results and limits: Donors, mostly white British, included more females; clonal diversity was possibly underestimated. The study found Spike-specific TCR breadth and depth rose after two AZD1222 doses. Researchers took repertoire samples only after the peak T cell response had come.

On this clone itself: The antigen remains unidentified.

Measured with immunoSEQ multiplex PCR; TCRdb has only the in-frame clones, and not every one. The sample has 130,000 or so clones; roughly 89% are singletons. CDR1 is LNHDA and CDR2 is SQIVND in the germline V gene (reference sequence). The CDR3 consists of 14 residues. Trimming pared 4 bases from V and 2 bases from J, leaving 12 bases between. The specimen was peripheral blood, collected 28 days after the second dose of the MenACWY control vaccine. This clonotype was obtained from an adult who received the MenACWY meningococcal vaccine as a control. The V gene is TRBV19, the J gene TRBJ2-7, with D possibly being TRBD2 (6 bases). This CDR3 reads CASSSRTTTYEQYF. For the CDR3, the DNA is TGTGCCAGTAGTAGTAGGACTACAACCTACGAGCAGTACTTC.